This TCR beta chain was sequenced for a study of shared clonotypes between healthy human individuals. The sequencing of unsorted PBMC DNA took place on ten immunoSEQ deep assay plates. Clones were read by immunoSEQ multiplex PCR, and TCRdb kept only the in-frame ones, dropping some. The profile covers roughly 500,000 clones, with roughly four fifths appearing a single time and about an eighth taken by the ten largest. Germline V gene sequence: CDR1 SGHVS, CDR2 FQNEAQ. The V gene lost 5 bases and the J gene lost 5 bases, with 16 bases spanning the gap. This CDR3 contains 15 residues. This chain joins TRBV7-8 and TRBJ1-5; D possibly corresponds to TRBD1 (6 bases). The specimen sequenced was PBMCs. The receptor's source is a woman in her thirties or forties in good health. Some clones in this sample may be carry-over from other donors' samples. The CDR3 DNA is TGTGCCAGCAGCCGAACAGGGTGGAGGGATCAGCCCCAGCATTTT. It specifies CASSRTGWRDQPQHF.